Below are 15 T cell receptor beta chains sequenced from a single sample in a study of cytomegalovirus exposure and HLA in healthy donors. It was with 60 Vbeta and 13 Jbeta primers that the PCR ran. Repertoires were generated with immunoSEQ multiplex PCR, while TCRdb's copy carries only in-frame clones and drops some. The sample carries roughly 150,000 clones, roughly 80% recorded once. The sequencing input was PBMCs. Receptors were obtained from a young man in good health and CMV-seropositive.

V usage is TRBV7-9 and J usage is TRBJ2-1; perhaps TRBD1 as D (6 bases). The CDR3 has 12 amino acids. Trimming stripped 5 bases from V and 7 bases from J, with 9 bases between. From germline, CDR1 is SEHNR and CDR2 FQNEAQ (reference sequence). The DNA of the CDR3 is TGTGCCAGCAGCAAGGACAGAAATGAGCAGTTCTTC. The encoded protein is CASSKDRNEQFF.

The chain links TRBV6-5 to TRBJ2-7; 9 bases are shared with TRBD1. The CDR3 has 14 amino acids. Trimming at V came to 6 bases and at J to 6 bases, leaving 9 bases not matched to a gene. Germline V gives CDR1 MNHEY, CDR2 SVGAGI. CDR3 sequence reads: CASRLGTGRGEQYF. In DNA form, the CDR3 reads TGTGCCAGCAGGCTAGGGACAGGGAGAGGCGAGCAGTACTTC.

The chain carries TRBV6-5 and TRBJ2-3; D might be TRBD1 (5 bases). CDR3 length: 15 amino acids. Germline V gives CDR1 MNHEY, CDR2 SVGAGI. Between the trimmed V and J ends, which lost 6 bases and 4 bases, there was a span of 17 bases. In DNA form, the CDR3 reads TGTGCCAGCAGCCCCCGGACAATCCGAGCAGATACGCAGTATTTT. This encodes CASSPRTIRADTQYF.

The V call is TRBV19, the J call TRBJ1-1, with 8 bases matching TRBD1. CDR3 length equals 14 residues. CDR1 is LNHDA and CDR2 is SQIVND in the germline V gene (reference sequence). Unmatched junction bases numbered 6, after V lost 4 bases and J lost 5 bases. Here the CDR3 reads CASSNDRGRTEAFF. The CDR3 bases are TGTGCCAGTAGTAACGACAGGGGACGGACTGAAGCTTTCTTT.

This chain joins TRBV6-5 and TRBJ2-2, with D possibly matching TRBD2 (6 bases). V was trimmed by 5 bases and J by 8 bases, leaving 18 bases between them. CDR1 and CDR2 (germline): MNHEY, SVGAGI. This CDR3 is built from 15 residues. CDR3 sequence reads: CASSPSDGSAGELFF. CDR3 bases: TGTGCCAGCAGTCCCTCGGACGGGAGTGCGGGGGAGCTGTTTTTT.

V and J are TRBV19 and TRBJ2-2; no reliable D call. The V gene lost 0 bases and the J gene lost 0 bases, with 5 bases spanning the gap. This CDR3 spans 15 amino acids. Looked up from germline, CDR1 is LNHDA and CDR2 is SQIVND (reference sequence). The DNA of the CDR3 is TGTGCCAGTAGTATAGAGGCGGCGAACACCGGGGAGCTGTTTTTT. This encodes CASSIEAANTGELFF.

The chain combines TRBV30 with TRBJ2-3, with 8 bases that match TRBD2. This CDR3 contains 15 residues. The V gene's germline CDR1 is GTSNPN and CDR2 SVGIG (reference sequence). Trimming cost V 2 bases and J 3 bases; bases outside gene matches: 7. Here the CDR3 reads CAWSPQRERTDTQYF. The DNA for the CDR3 is TGTGCCTGGAGTCCCCAGCGGGAGAGGACAGATACGCAGTATTTT.

The gene calls are TRBV6-1 and TRBJ1-2; 7 bases are shared with TRBD1. Per germline, CDR1 MNHNS and CDR2 SASEGT. Losses at the gene ends were 4 bases for V and 10 bases for J; bases not matched to a gene: 12. The CDR3 loop spans 14 amino acids. As DNA, the CDR3 is TGTGCCAGCAGTGGGACAGGTCTTCACGATCTCTACACCTTC. Its translation: CASSGTGLHDLYTF.

This clone has just one count. The rearrangement uses TRBV9 and TRBJ2-7; D unclear. The CDR3 contains 15 residues. The V gene lost 0 bases and the J gene lost 5 bases, with 15 bases spanning the gap. The germline V gene encodes CDR1 SGDLS and CDR2 YYNGEE. The CDR3 bases are TGTGCCAGCAGCGTAGATCGGGTAGGAAACGACGAGCAGTACTTC. Translation gives CASSVDRVGNDEQYF.

This clone was found a few times. The chain links TRBV5-1 to TRBJ2-6; a weak D match, TRBD2 (6 bases). Trimming took 0 bases from V and 1 from J, leaving 14 bases between them. Germline CDR1 reads SGHRS; CDR2 reads YFSETQ. This CDR3 comprises 18 residues. CDR3 residues: CASSLDSGPSSGANVLTF. The CDR3 DNA is TGCGCCAGCAGCTTGGATAGCGGCCCTTCTTCTGGGGCCAACGTCCTGACTTTC.

The V call is TRBV6-1, the J call TRBJ2-7; 10 bases line up with TRBD1. Per the germline V gene, CDR1 is MNHNS and CDR2 is SASEGT. The CDR3 is made up of 16 amino acids. The J segment lost 8 bases and the V segment lost 4 bases, leaving 14 bases of the junction unmatched. This chain's CDR3 is CASSASSGTGECQQYF. The CDR3 bases are TGTGCCAGCAGTGCATCTTCCGGGACAGGGGAATGCCAGCAGTACTTC.

The chain joins TRBV13 to TRBJ2-7; D possibly corresponds to TRBD2 (6 bases). V was shortened by 5 bases and J by 0 bases, with 17 bases between the two germline ends. Germline V gene lookup returns CDR1 PRHDT and CDR2 FYEKMQ (reference sequence). The CDR3 is 16 residues long. The CDR3 DNA sequence: TGTGCCAGCAGCGCCACTAGCCTAACTAGCTCCTACGAGCAGTACTTC. Translated, it gives CASSATSLTSSYEQYF.

The chain recombines TRBV28 with TRBJ1-5, with 7 bases aligning to TRBD1. There are 16 residues in the CDR3. V was pared by 5 bases and J by 7 bases, with 14 bases of the junction left unmatched. CDR1 and CDR2 (germline): MDHEN, SYDVKM. The CDR3 here is CASSRGASTGHQPQHF. Here the CDR3 DNA reads TGTGCCAGCAGTCGCGGGGCGTCGACAGGGCACCAGCCCCAGCATTTT. The full variable domain, rest sourced from reference TRBV28 and TRBJ1-5, is DVKVTQSSRYLVKRTGEKVFLECVQDMDHENMFWYRQDPGLGLRLIYFSYDVKMKEKGDIPEGYSVSREKKERFSLILESASTNQTSMYLCASSRGASTGHQPQHFGDGTRLSIL.

V and J are TRBV5-4 and TRBJ2-3; 12 bases are shared with TRBD2. V lost 0 bases, J lost 7 bases, and 9 bases stayed unmatched. Germline CDR1 and CDR2: SGHNT and YYREEE (reference sequence). CDR3 length equals 17 residues. CDR3 protein: CASSLAWTSGTFHTQYF. The DNA of the CDR3 is TGTGCCAGCAGCTTGGCCTGGACTAGCGGGACCTTTCATACGCAGTATTTT.

This clone has only one observation. The rearrangement links TRBV15 to TRBJ2-7; tentatively, D is TRBD1 (5 bases). V was trimmed by 1 base and J by 6 bases, leaving 10 bases between them. Germline lookup yields CDR1 LNHNV and CDR2 YYDKDF (reference sequence). CDR3 length equals 13 residues. This CDR3 is CATSRGQLGEQYF. In DNA form, the CDR3 reads TGTGCCACCAGCAGAGGACAGCTCGGCGAGCAGTACTTC. Combining the CDR3 with reference TRBV15 and TRBJ2-7 gives the whole variable domain DAMVIQNPRYQVTQFGKPVTLSCSQTLNHNVMYWYQQKSSQAPKLLFHYYDKDFNNEADTPDNFQSRRPNTSFCFLDIRSPGLGDTAMYLCATSRGQLGEQYFGPGTRLTVT.